A selection of T cell receptor beta chains follows, all from one sample in a study of cytomegalovirus exposure and HLA in healthy donors. Sequencing was performed with immunoSEQ multiplex PCR; in TCRdb, only in-frame clones are kept and a portion is missing. The repertoire holds tens of thousands of clones, with 75% to 85% as singletons. The sequenced sample consisted of PBMCs. The source is a woman between 18 and 30 years old in good health and CMV-seronegative. CDR3s leave out the opening cysteine and the closing phenylalanine or tryptophan. For some rows the clone size is stated as once, few or many, or as a class when expanded; others skip it.

clone size: -
J gene: TRBJ2-7
V gene: TRBV4-3
CDR3 protein: ASSQVHASSYEQY

clone size: -
J gene: TRBJ1-4
V gene: TRBV9
CDR3 protein: ASSARGHPNEKLF

clone size: -
J gene: TRBJ1-2
V gene: TRBV25-1
CDR3 protein: ASSEKGLGAMNGYT

clone size: -
J gene: TRBJ1-1
V gene: TRBV9
CDR3 protein: ASSADERGQEAF

clone size: once
J gene: TRBJ2-1
V gene: TRBV28
CDR3 protein: ASSLKPSSQGNEQF

clone size: -
J gene: TRBJ2-7
V gene: TRBV6-5
CDR3 protein: ASSPEGQGLYEQY

clone size: -
J gene: TRBJ2-2
V gene: TRBV4-1
CDR3 protein: ASNGGNTGELF

clone size: -
J gene: TRBJ2-5
V gene: TRBV15
CDR3 protein: ATSRDQTEGLETQY

clone size: few
J gene: TRBJ1-1
V gene: TRBV6-5
CDR3 protein: ASSYTGTEAF

clone size: -
J gene: TRBJ1-1
V gene: TRBV18
CDR3 protein: ASSPHYLLGGTNTEAF

clone size: -
J gene: TRBJ2-1
V gene: TRBV6-5
CDR3 protein: ASRLKGGYSDEQF

clone size: -
J gene: TRBJ2-1
V gene: TRBV10-3
CDR3 protein: ALRRDSDYNEQF

clone size: -
J gene: TRBJ1-5
V gene: TRBV7-6
CDR3 protein: ASSLSGDQPQH

clone size: -
J gene: TRBJ1-2
V gene: TRBV6-6
CDR3 protein: ASSSGQGTGYT

clone size: -
J gene: TRBJ2-3
V gene: TRBV6-1
CDR3 protein: ASSGLAGEKDTQY

clone size: -
J gene: TRBJ2-7
V gene: TRBV6-6
CDR3 protein: ASSWTGPSYEQY

clone size: -
J gene: TRBJ2-2
V gene: TRBV7-3
CDR3 protein: ASSLLTSGAGELF

clone size: -
J gene: TRBJ2-3
V gene: TRBV25-1
CDR3 protein: ASSETAVDSSTDTQY

clone size: -
J gene: TRBJ2-7
V gene: TRBV5-5
CDR3 protein: ASSPAGPGRRDEQY

clone size: -
J gene: TRBJ1-5
V gene: TRBV6-5
CDR3 protein: ASAYSGTGNQPQH

clone size: -
J gene: TRBJ1-4
V gene: TRBV4-1
CDR3 protein: ASSPTGTGVEEKLF

clone size: -
J gene: TRBJ1-5
V gene: TRBV27
CDR3 protein: ASSLSAGSNQPQN

clone size: -
J gene: TRBJ2-2
V gene: TRBV7-8
CDR3 protein: ASRDSGSYTGELF

clone size: -
J gene: TRBJ1-2
V gene: TRBV5-6
CDR3 protein: ASTKGSPNYGYT

clone size: few
J gene: TRBJ2-1
V gene: TRBV7-3
CDR3 protein: ASSLLGIQVAGGRSEQF

clone size: -
J gene: -
V gene: TRBV4-3
CDR3 protein: ASSHGTGEGEQY

clone size: -
J gene: TRBJ1-2
V gene: TRBV6-6
CDR3 protein: ASSTIRGFGYT

clone size: -
J gene: TRBJ2-2
V gene: TRBV15
CDR3 protein: ATSSGANTGELF

clone size: -
J gene: TRBJ1-1
V gene: TRBV9
CDR3 protein: ASSVGAGTEAF

clone size: -
J gene: TRBJ2-1
V gene: TRBV5-1
CDR3 protein: ASSLEGGFYNEQF

clone size: -
J gene: TRBJ1-5
V gene: TRBV21-1
CDR3 protein: ASDPYRVLDQPQN